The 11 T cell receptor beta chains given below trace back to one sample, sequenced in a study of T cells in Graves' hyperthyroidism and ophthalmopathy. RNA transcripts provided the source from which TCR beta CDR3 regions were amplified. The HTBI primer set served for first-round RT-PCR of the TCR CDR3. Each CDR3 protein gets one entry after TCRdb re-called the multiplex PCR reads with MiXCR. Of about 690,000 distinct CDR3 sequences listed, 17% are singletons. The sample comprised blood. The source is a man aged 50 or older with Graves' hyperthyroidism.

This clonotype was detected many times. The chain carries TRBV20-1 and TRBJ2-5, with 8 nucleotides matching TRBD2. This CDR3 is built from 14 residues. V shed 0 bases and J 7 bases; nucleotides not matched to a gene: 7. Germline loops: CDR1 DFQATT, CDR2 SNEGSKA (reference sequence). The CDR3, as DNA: TGCAGTGCTAGAGATGTCGGGCGGGAGGTGACCCAGTACTTC. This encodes CSARDVGREVTQYF.

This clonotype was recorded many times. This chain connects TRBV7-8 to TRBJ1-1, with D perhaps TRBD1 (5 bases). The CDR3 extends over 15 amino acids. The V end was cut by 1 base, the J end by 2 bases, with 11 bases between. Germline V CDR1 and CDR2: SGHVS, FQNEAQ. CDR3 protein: CASSLGLRGNTEAFF. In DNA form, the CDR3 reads TGTGCCAGCAGCTTAGGGCTAAGGGGAAACACTGAAGCTTTCTTT.

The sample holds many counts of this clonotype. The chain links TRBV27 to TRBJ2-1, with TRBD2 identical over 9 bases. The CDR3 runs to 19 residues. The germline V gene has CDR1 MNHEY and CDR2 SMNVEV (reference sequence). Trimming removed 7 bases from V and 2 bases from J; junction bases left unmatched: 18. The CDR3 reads CASTNLGSREGPPYNEQFF. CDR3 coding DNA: TGTGCCAGCACCAACCTAGGGTCGCGGGAGGGCCCTCCCTACAATGAGCAGTTCTTC.

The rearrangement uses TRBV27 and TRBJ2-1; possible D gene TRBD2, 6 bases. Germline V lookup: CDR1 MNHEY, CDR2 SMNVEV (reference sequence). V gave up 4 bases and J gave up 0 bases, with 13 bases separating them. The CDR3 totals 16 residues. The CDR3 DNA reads TGTGCCAGCAGTTCCCCGGCGGGGCGCTCCTACAATGAGCAGTTCTTC. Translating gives CASSSPAGRSYNEQFF.

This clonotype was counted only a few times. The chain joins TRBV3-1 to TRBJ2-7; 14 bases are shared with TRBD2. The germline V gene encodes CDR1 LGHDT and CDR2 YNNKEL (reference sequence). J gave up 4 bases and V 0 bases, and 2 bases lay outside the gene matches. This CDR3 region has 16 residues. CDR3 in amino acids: CASSQDRTSGRYEQYF. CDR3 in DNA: TGTGCCAGCAGCCAAGACCGGACTAGCGGGAGGTACGAGCAGTACTTC.

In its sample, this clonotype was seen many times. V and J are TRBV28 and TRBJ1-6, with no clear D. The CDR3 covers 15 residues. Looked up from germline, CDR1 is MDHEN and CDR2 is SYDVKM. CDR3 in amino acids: CACGSQWSYNSPLHF. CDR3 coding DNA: TGTGCATGTGGGTCCCAATGGTCCTATAATTCACCCCTCCACTTT.

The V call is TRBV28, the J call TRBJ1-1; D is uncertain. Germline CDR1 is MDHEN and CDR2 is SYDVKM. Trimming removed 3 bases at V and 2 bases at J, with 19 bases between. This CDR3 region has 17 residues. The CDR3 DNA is TGTGCCAGCAGTTTCAGTTTTTCAGAGGCCACCAACACTGAAGCTTTCTTT. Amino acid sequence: CASSFSFSEATNTEAFF.

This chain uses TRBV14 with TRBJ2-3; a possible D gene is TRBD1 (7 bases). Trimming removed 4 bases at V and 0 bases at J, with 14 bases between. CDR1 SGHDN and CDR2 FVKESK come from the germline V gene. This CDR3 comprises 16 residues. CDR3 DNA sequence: TGTGCCAGCAGCCGGCGGGACAGAGCTAGCACAGATACGCAGTATTTT. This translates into CASSRRDRASTDTQYF.

CDR3 in DNA: TGTGCCAGCAACGGACTAGCGGGAGGAGTAGATACGCAGTATTTT. It is translated as CASNGLAGGVDTQYF. V usage is TRBV6-1 and J usage is TRBJ2-3; the match to TRBD2 covers 14 bases. CDR1 and CDR2 from the germline V gene are MNHNS and SASEGT. CDR3 length: 15 residues. Trimming took 7 bases from V and 5 from J; bases not matched to a gene: 5.

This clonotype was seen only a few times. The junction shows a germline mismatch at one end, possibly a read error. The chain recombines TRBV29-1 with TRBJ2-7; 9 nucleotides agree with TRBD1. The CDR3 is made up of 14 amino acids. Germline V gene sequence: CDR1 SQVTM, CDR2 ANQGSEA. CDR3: CSVSMRTGVLEQHF. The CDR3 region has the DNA TGCAGCGTTTCAATGCGGACAGGGGTCCTCGAGCAGCACTTC.

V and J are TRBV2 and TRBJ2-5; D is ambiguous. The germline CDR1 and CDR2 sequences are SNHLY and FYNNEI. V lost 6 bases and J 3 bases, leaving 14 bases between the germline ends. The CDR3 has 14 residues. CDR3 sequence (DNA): TGTGCCAGCAGCAAAACATTTGGGGAAGAGACCCAGTACTTC. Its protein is CASSKTFGEETQYF.